This T cell receptor beta chain was identified in a study of blood T cell repertoires in COVID-19. Overall study: Spain, Italy and the United States supplied samples that represented acute and convalescent COVID-19.

Trimming took 0 bases from V and 0 from J, leaving 7 bases between them. Germline CDR1 reads SGHNT; CDR2 reads YYREEE (reference sequence). The CDR3 consists of 15 residues. Participants, about 18 to 90 years old, spanned about 26 US areas. Participant reports of clinical history set cohort assignment. Original analysis: Amplification of reference gene primers was used by the study to estimate nucleated cell counts. Only in-frame clones appear in the TCRdb table, and some are missing; sequencing was by immunoSEQ multiplex PCR. V and J calls and clone size are copied from that table; D and trimming were computed from the DNA. Of approximately 360,000 clones detected, 70% to 90% appear once; the ten largest clones hold 0.95% to 1%.

The sequence came from a woman younger than 45 with acute COVID-19. The sample taken for sequencing was PBMCs or T cells enriched from blood (not recorded which). The chain combines TRBV5-4 with TRBJ1-5; D gene unclear. CDR3 nucleotide sequence: TGTGCCAGCAGCTTGGCCGGAGATAGCAATCAGCCCCAGCATTTT. This translates into CASSLAGDSNQPQHF.